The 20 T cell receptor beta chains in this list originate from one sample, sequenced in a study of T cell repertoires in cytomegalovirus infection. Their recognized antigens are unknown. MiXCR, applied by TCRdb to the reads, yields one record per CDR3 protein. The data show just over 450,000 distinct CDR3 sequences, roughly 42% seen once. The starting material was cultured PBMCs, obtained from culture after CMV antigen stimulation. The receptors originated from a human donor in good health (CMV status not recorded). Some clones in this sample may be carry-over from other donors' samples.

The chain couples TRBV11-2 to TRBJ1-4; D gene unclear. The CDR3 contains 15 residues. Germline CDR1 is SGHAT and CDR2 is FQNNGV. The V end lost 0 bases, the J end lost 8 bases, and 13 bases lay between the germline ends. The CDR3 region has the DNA TGTGCCAGCAGCTTAGATCTGCAGGATTCGGAAAAACTGTTTTTT. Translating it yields CASSLDLQDSEKLFF.

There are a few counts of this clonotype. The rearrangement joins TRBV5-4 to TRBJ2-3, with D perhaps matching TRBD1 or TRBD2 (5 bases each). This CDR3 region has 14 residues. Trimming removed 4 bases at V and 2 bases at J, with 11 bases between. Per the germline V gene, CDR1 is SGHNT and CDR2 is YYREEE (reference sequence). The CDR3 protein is CASSPGTHTDTQYF. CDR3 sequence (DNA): TGTGCCAGCAGCCCCGGGACCCACACAGATACGCAGTATTTT.

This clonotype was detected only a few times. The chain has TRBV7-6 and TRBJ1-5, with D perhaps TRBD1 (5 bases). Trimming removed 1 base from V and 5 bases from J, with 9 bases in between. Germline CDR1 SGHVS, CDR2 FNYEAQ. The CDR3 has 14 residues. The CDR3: CASSLDWGDQPQHF. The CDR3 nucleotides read TGTGCCAGCAGCTTAGACTGGGGGGATCAGCCCCAGCATTTT.

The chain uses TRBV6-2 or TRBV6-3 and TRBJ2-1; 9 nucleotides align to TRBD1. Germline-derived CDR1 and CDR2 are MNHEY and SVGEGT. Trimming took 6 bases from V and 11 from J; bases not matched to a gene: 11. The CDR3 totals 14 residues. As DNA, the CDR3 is TGTGCCAGCAGAATAGGACAGGGGAAATTTAAGCAGTTCTTC. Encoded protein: CASRIGQGKFKQFF.

The DNA of the CDR3 is TGTGCCAGCAGCTTTGGACAGGGGGTAAATTCACCCCTCCACTTT. Amino acid sequence: CASSFGQGVNSPLHF. The genes are TRBV6-5 and TRBJ1-6, with TRBD1 identical over 10 bases. The CDR3 sequence is 15 residues long. V was pared by 6 bases and J by 7 bases, with 6 bases of the junction left unmatched. Germline CDR1 reads MNHEY; CDR2 reads SVGAGI.

The CDR3 DNA follows: TGTGCCAGCGTTCTTAGGGCGGTGGGGAGGGCCAGTAATGAGCAGTTCTTC. It is translated as CASVLRAVGRASNEQFF. The gene calls are TRBV7-2 and TRBJ2-1; 7 nucleotides align to TRBD2. Germline V CDR1 and CDR2: SGHTA, FQGNSA. CDR3 length equals 17 residues. V shed 8 bases and J 7 bases; nucleotides not matched to a gene: 20.

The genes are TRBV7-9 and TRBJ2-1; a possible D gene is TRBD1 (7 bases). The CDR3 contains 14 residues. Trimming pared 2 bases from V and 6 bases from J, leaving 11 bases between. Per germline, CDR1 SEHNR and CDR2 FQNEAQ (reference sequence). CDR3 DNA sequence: TGTGCCAGCAGCTTACAGGGGGGCCCCAATGAGCAGTTCTTC. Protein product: CASSLQGGPNEQFF.

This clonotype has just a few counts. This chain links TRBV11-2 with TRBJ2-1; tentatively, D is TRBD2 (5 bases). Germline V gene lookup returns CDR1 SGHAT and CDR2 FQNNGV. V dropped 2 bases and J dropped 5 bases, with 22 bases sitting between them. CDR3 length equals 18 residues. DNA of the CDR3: TGTGCCAGCAGCTTATATCCCGGCTCTTCGGGGAACCACAATGAGCAGTTCTTC. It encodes CASSLYPGSSGNHNEQFF.

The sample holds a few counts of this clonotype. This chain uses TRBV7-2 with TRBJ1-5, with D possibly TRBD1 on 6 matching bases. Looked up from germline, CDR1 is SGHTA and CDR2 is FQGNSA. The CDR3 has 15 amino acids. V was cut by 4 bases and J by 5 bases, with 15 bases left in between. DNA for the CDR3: TGTGCCAGCAGCTCAGAGGGCCAGGGGTATCAGCCCCAGCATTTT. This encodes CASSSEGQGYQPQHF. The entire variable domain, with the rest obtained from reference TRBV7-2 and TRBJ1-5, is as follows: GAGVSQSPSNKVTEKGKDVELRCDPISGHTALYWYRQSLGQGLEFLIYFQGNSAPDKSGLPSDRFSAERTGGSVSTLTIQRTQQEDSAVYLCASSSEGQGYQPQHFGDGTRLSIL.

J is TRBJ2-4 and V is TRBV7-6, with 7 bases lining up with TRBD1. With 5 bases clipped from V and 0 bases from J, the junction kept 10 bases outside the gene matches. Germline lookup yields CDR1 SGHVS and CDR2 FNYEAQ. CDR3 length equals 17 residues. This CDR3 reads CASSTGQVGVAKNIQYF. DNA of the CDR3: TGTGCCAGCAGCACCGGACAGGTGGGGGTAGCCAAAAACATTCAGTACTTC. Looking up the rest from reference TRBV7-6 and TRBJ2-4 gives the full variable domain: GAGVSQSPRYKVTKRGQDVALRCDPISGHVSLYWYRQALGQGPEFLTYFNYEAQQDKSGLPNDRFSAERPEGSISTLTIQRTEQRDSAMYRCASSTGQVGVAKNIQYFGAGTRLSVL.

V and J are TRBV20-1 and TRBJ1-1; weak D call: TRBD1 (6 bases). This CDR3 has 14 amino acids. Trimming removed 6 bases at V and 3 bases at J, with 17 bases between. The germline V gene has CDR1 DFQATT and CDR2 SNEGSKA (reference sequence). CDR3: CSATPYRVDTEAFF. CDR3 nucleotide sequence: TGCAGTGCCACCCCTTACAGGGTTGACACTGAAGCTTTCTTT.

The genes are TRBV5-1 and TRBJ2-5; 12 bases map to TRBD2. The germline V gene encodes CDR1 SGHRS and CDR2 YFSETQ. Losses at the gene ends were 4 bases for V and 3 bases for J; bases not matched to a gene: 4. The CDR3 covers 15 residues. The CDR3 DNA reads TGCGCCAGCAGCCGGACTAGCGGGGCGGAAGAGACCCAGTACTTC. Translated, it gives CASSRTSGAEETQYF.

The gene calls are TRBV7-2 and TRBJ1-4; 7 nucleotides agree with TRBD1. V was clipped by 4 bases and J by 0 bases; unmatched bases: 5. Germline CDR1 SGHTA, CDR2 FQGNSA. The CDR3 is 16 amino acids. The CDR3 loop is CASSSDRLTTNEKLFF. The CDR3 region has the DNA TGTGCCAGCAGCTCGGACAGGTTGACAACTAATGAAAAACTGTTTTTT.

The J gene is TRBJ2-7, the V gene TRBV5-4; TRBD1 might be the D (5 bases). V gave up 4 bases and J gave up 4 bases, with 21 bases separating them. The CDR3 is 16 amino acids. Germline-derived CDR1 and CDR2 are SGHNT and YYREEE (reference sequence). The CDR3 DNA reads TGTGCCAGCAGCCCGCGAAAAGGGGCCGAGTTGTACGAGCAGTACTTC. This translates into CASSPRKGAELYEQYF.

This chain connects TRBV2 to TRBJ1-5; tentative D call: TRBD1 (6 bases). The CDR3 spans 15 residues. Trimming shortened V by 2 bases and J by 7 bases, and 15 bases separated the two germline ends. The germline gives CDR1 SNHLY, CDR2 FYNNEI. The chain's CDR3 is CASSEPLGGRQPQHF. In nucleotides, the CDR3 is TGTGCCAGCAGTGAACCTTTAGGGGGTAGACAGCCCCAGCATTTT.

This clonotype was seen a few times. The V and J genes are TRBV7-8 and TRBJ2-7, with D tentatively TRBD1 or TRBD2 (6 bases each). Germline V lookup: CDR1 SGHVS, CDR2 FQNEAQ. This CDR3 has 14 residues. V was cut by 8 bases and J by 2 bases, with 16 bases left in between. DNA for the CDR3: TGTGCCAGCGTCCTCGGGGGCGGCACCTACGAGCAGTACTTC. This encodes CASVLGGGTYEQYF.

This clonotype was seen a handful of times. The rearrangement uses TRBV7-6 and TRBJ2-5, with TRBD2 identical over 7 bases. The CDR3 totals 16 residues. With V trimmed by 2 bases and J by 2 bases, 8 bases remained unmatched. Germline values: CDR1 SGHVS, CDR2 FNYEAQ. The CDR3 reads CASSLFGGGLQETQYF. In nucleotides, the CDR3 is TGTGCCAGCAGCTTATTCGGCGGGGGACTACAAGAGACCCAGTACTTC.

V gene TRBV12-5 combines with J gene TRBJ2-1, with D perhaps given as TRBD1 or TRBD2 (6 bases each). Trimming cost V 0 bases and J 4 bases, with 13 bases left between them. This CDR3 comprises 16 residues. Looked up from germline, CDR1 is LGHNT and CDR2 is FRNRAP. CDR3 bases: TGTGCTAGTGGTTTGGTACTGGGGGGCCCATACAATGAGCAGTTCTTC. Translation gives CASGLVLGGPYNEQFF.

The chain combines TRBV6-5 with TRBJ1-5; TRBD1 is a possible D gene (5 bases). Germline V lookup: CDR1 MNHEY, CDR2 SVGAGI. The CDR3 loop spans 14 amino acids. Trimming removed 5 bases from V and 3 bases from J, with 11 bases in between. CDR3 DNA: TGTGCCAGCAGTACCAGGGATTTCAATCAGCCCCAGCATTTT. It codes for CASSTRDFNQPQHF.

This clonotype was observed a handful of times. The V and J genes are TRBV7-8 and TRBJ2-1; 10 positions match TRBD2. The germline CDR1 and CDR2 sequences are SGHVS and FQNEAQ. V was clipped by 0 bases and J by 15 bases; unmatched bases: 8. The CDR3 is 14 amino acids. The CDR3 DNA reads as TGTGCCAGCAGCTTAGCGCATTTCGGGACTAGCGTGTTCTTC. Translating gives CASSLAHFGTSVFF.